This is a list of T cell receptor beta chains from one sample in a study of T cells after yellow fever vaccination. Via MiXCR, TCRdb re-called the 5' RACE reads, giving one row per CDR3 protein. The sample contains 150,000 to 200,000 distinct CDR3 sequences, 11% of which appear only once. Sequencing used CD8+ T cells sorted from PBMCs, obtained 15 days after the yellow fever booster vaccination. Receptor source: a man in his late teens or twenties who received the YFV17D yellow fever vaccine. The CDR3 runs from the conserved cysteine through the conserved F or W. The order of the fields is D gene, V gene, clone size, CDR3 length, J gene, CDR3 protein, CDR3 DNA. The D gene is left open where the match is weak. Clone size is not always given. Where it is, it says once, few, many or a class for expanded clones.

D: -; V: TRBV27; size: -; length: 15; J: TRBJ2-7; CDR3: CASSLLGDHDYEQYF; DNA: TGTGCCAGCAGCCTACTCGGGGACCATGACTACGAGCAGTACTTC
D: -; V: TRBV15; size: few; length: 12; J: TRBJ2-3; CDR3: CATGGGTDTQYF; DNA: TGTGCCACCGGCGGGGGCACAGATACGCAGTATTTT
D: -; V: TRBV4-1; size: many; length: 15; J: TRBJ2-2; CDR3: CASSQGVGGGGELFF; DNA: TGCGCCAGCAGCCAAGGGGTAGGGGGAGGCGGGGAGCTGTTTTTT
D: -; V: TRBV12-3/TRBV12-4; size: -; length: 15; J: TRBJ1-2; CDR3: CASSPLEETYYGYTF; DNA: TGTGCCAGCAGTCCCTTGGAGGAGACCTACTATGGCTACACCTTC
D: TRBD1; V: TRBV7-6; size: -; length: 15; J: TRBJ2-5; CDR3: CASSYVTGFQETQYF; DNA: TGTGCCAGCAGTTACGTGACAGGGTTCCAAGAGACCCAGTACTTC
D: -; V: TRBV5-6; size: -; length: 14; J: TRBJ2-7; CDR3: CASSLSGAPYEQYF; DNA: TGTGCCAGCAGCTTAAGTGGGGCCCCCTACGAGCAGTACTTC
D: -; V: TRBV6-2/TRBV6-3; size: few; length: 14; J: TRBJ2-5; CDR3: CASSYSGQPETQYF; DNA: TGTGCCAGCAGTTACTCCGGACAGCCAGAGACCCAGTACTTC
D: TRBD2; V: TRBV6-2/TRBV6-3; size: few; length: 16; J: TRBJ2-1; CDR3: CASSYSRLAGAYEQFF; DNA: TGTGCCAGCAGTTACTCGCGGCTAGCGGGGGCCTATGAGCAGTTCTTC
D: TRBD1; V: TRBV6-2/TRBV6-3; size: -; length: 14; J: TRBJ1-2; CDR3: CASSPGTATYGYTF; DNA: TGTGCCAGCAGTCCCGGGACAGCGACCTATGGCTACACCTTC
D: -; V: TRBV3-1; size: -; length: 16; J: TRBJ2-3; CDR3: CASSQAVGGPTDTQYF; DNA: TGTGCCAGCAGCCAGGCGGTCGGAGGGCCCACAGATACGCAGTATTTT
D: -; V: TRBV4-1; size: many; length: 12; J: TRBJ2-1; CDR3: CASSQDSVEQFF; DNA: TGCGCCAGCAGCCAAGATAGCGTTGAGCAGTTCTTC
D: -; V: TRBV7-2; size: many; length: 14; J: TRBJ1-1; CDR3: CASSLGGGDTEAFF; DNA: TGTGCCAGCAGCTTAGGAGGGGGGGACACTGAAGCTTTCTTT
D: TRBD2; V: TRBV5-1; size: few; length: 15; J: TRBJ2-5; CDR3: CASSPELAGIETQYF; DNA: TGCGCCAGCAGTCCGGAACTAGCGGGGATTGAGACCCAGTACTTC
D: -; V: TRBV4-3; size: many; length: 16; J: TRBJ1-1; CDR3: CASSQEPTRVRVEAFF; DNA: TGCGCCAGCAGCCAAGAACCAACCAGAGTTCGGGTTGAAGCTTTCTTT
D: TRBD2; V: TRBV4-1; size: -; length: 14; J: TRBJ2-5; CDR3: CASSQAPGRETQYF; DNA: TGCGCCAGCAGCCAAGCCCCCGGGAGGGAGACCCAGTACTTC
D: TRBD1; V: TRBV12-5; size: -; length: 15; J: TRBJ1-1; CDR3: CASGVEGATLTEAFF; DNA: TGTGCTAGTGGTGTCGAGGGGGCTACCTTAACTGAAGCTTTCTTT
D: -; V: TRBV6-5; size: -; length: 15; J: TRBJ2-1; CDR3: CASSYSQGEGDEQFF; DNA: TGTGCCAGCAGTTACTCGCAGGGGGAGGGCGATGAGCAGTTCTTC
D: TRBD2; V: TRBV4-2; size: few; length: 14; J: TRBJ2-5; CDR3: CASSQEERGETQYF; DNA: TGTGCCAGCAGCCAAGAGGAGCGGGGTGAGACCCAGTACTTC
D: -; V: TRBV7-2; size: many; length: 13; J: TRBJ2-7; CDR3: CASSLVGGGEQYF; DNA: TGTGCCAGCAGCTTAGTAGGAGGGGGCGAGCAGTACTTC
D: TRBD1; V: TRBV4-3; size: few; length: 15; J: TRBJ2-5; CDR3: CASSATDRIGETQYF; DNA: TGCGCCAGCAGCGCTACGGACAGGATCGGAGAGACCCAGTACTTC
D: -; V: TRBV6-2/TRBV6-3; size: few; length: 14; J: TRBJ2-3; CDR3: CASGLSRGTDTQYF; DNA: TGTGCCAGCGGCCTATCGCGGGGCACAGATACGCAGTATTTT
D: -; V: TRBV14; size: few; length: 17; J: TRBJ1-5; CDR3: CASSQDPSGGGNQPQHF; DNA: TGTGCCAGCAGCCAAGATCCGTCGGGGGGCGGCAATCAGCCCCAGCATTTT
D: TRBD1; V: TRBV2; size: -; length: 14; J: TRBJ1-5; CDR3: CACLGQGGGQPQHF; DNA: TGTGCCTGCTTAGGACAGGGGGGCGGTCAGCCCCAGCATTTT
D: -; V: TRBV4-1; size: -; length: 16; J: TRBJ1-2; CDR3: CASSGQSSYPFYGYTF; DNA: TGCGCCAGCAGTGGACAGTCGAGTTATCCCTTCTATGGCTACACCTTC
D: TRBD2; V: TRBV10-3; size: few; length: 16; J: TRBJ2-1; CDR3: CAIRTLGATSGYEQFF; DNA: TGTGCCATCAGGACACTAGGGGCGACTAGCGGGTATGAGCAGTTCTTC
D: -; V: TRBV7-3; size: few; length: 14; J: TRBJ2-1; CDR3: CASSLEVGDNEQFF; DNA: TGTGCCAGCAGCTTAGAAGTAGGGGACAATGAGCAGTTCTTC
D: TRBD1; V: TRBV5-4; size: -; length: 16; J: TRBJ2-5; CDR3: CASSPTGTGSEETQYF; DNA: TGTGCCAGCAGCCCGACCGGGACAGGGTCCGAGGAGACCCAGTACTTC
D: -; V: TRBV15; size: few; length: 16; J: TRBJ2-5; CDR3: CATSRAEAGGAETQYF; DNA: TGTGCCACCAGCAGAGCGGAGGCAGGGGGGGCAGAGACCCAGTACTTC
D: -; V: TRBV4-3; size: -; length: 16; J: TRBJ2-6; CDR3: CASSQLPPGRGNVLTF; DNA: TGCGCCAGCAGCCAACTACCACCAGGAAGAGGCAACGTCCTGACTTTC
D: -; V: TRBV7-9; size: many; length: 14; J: TRBJ1-1; CDR3: CASSLVQGPSEAFF; DNA: TGTGCCAGCAGCTTAGTTCAGGGACCTTCTGAAGCTTTCTTT
D: TRBD2; V: TRBV27; size: -; length: 14; J: TRBJ2-3; CDR3: CASCRGGPTDTQYF; DNA: TGTGCCAGCTGTCGGGGGGGGCCCACAGATACGCAGTATTTT
D: -; V: TRBV7-8; size: -; length: 12; J: TRBJ2-1; CDR3: CASSSLANEQFF; DNA: TGTGCCAGCAGCTCACTAGCTAATGAGCAGTTCTTC
D: -; V: TRBV6-6; size: few; length: 13; J: TRBJ1-5; CDR3: CASTQPGNQPQHF; DNA: TGTGCCAGCACACAGCCCGGGAATCAGCCCCAGCATTTT
D: -; V: TRBV2; size: -; length: 11; J: TRBJ2-7; CDR3: CASSEGFEQYF; DNA: TGTGCCAGCAGCGAGGGGTTCGAGCAGTACTTC
D: -; V: TRBV7-8; size: few; length: 15; J: TRBJ2-1; CDR3: CASSLGAGAYNEQFF; DNA: TGTGCCAGCAGCTTAGGGGCGGGTGCCTACAATGAGCAGTTCTTC
D: -; V: TRBV4-1; size: -; length: 16; J: TRBJ1-5; CDR3: CASSQETGPVGQPQHF; DNA: TGCGCCAGCAGCCAAGAAACAGGACCGGTCGGCCAGCCCCAGCATTTT
D: -; V: TRBV6-6; size: many; length: 12; J: TRBJ1-1; CDR3: CASSYSTNQAFF; DNA: TGTGCCAGCAGTTACTCAACTAATCAAGCTTTCTTT